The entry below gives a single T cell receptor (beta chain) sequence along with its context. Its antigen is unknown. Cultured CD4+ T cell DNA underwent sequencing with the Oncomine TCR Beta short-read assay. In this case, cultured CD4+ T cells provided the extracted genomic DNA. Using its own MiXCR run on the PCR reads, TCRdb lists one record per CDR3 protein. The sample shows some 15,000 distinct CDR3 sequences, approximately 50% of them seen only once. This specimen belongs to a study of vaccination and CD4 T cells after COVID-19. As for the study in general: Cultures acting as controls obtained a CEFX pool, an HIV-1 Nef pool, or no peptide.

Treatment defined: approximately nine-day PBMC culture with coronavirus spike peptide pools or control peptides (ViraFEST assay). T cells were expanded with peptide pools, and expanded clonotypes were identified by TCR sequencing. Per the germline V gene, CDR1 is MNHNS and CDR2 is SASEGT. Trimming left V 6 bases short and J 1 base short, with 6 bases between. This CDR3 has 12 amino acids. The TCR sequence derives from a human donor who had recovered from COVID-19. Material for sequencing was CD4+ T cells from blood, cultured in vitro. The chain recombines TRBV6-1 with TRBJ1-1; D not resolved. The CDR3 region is CASSGRNTEAFF. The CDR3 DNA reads TGTGCCAGCAGCGGACGGAACACTGAAGCTTTCTTT.